The entry that follows covers one T cell receptor beta chain sequence. Looked up from germline, CDR1 is MNHEY and CDR2 is SVGAGI. Trimming took off 3 bases at V and 1 base at J, with 9 bases between the two ends. The CDR3 is 14 amino acids. Method: immunoSEQ multiplex PCR; TCRdb's copy keeps in-frame clones and lacks some. This table holds some 70,000 clones, 75% to 90% found once. This specimen comes from a study of control samples from healthy donors and cancer patients. V usage is TRBV6-5 and J usage is TRBJ1-2; D gene ambiguous. The TCR sequence derives from a woman between 50 and 59 years old with lung cancer. The sequenced sample was PBMCs. CDR3 in amino acids: CASSYRSLNYGYTF. The DNA for the CDR3 is TGTGCCAGCAGTTATCGCAGCCTTAACTATGGCTACACCTTC.